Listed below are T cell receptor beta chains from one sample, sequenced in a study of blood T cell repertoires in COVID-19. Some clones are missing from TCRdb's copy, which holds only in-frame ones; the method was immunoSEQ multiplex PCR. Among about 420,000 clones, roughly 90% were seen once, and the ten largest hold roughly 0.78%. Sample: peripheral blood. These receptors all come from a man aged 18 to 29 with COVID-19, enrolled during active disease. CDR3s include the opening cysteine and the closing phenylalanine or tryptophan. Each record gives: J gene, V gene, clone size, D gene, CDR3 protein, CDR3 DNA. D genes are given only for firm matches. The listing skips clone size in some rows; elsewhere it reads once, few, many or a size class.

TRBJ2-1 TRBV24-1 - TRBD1 CATSGQGGYNEQFF TGTGCCACCAGTGGACAGGGGGGCTACAATGAGCAGTTCTTC
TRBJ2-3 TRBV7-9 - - CASSPPLGTVALGTDTQYF TGTGCCAGCAGCCCCCCCCTTGGAACGGTAGCCCTGGGCACAGATACGCAGTATTTT
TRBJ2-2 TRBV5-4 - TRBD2 CASSAGSGRNTGELFF TGTGCCAGCAGCGCCGGTAGCGGGAGGAACACCGGGGAGCTGTTTTTT
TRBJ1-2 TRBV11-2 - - CASSLEQGGLGYTF TGTGCCAGCAGCTTAGAACAGGGAGGGCTTGGCTACACCTTC
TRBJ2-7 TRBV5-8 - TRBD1 CASSFGTGHSYEQYF TGTGCCAGCAGCTTCGGGACAGGACATTCCTACGAGCAGTACTTC
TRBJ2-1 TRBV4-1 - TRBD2 CASSERGGPSYNEQFF TGCGCCAGCAGCGAGCGGGGGGGCCCCTCCTACAATGAGCAGTTCTTC
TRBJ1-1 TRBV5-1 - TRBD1 CASSLGQSAEAFF TGCGCCAGCAGCCTGGGACAGTCAGCTGAAGCTTTCTTT
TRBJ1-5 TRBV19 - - CASSSYRDNRYSNQPQHF TGTGCCAGTAGTTCTTACCGGGACAACCGGTATAGCAATCAGCCCCAGCATTTT
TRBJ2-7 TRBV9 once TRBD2 CASSSGSGGAYEQYF TGTGCCAGCAGCTCCGGAAGCGGGGGAGCCTACGAGCAGTACTTC
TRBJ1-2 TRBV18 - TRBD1 CASSPGQGNYGYTF TGTGCCAGCTCACCGGGACAGGGAAACTATGGCTACACCTTC
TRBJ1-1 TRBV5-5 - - CASSFTGTGDTEAFF TGTGCCAGCAGCTTTACAGGGACCGGGGACACTGAAGCTTTCTTT
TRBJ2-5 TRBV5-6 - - CASSPAAREETQYF TGTGCCAGCAGCCCGGCGGCCAGGGAAGAGACCCAGTACTTC
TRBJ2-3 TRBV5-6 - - CASSWAYRTDTQYF TGTGCCAGCAGCTGGGCCTACCGCACAGATACGCAGTATTTT
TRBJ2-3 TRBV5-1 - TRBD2 CASSMGLAGGYADTQYF TGCGCCAGCAGCATGGGACTAGCGGGAGGTTACGCAGATACGCAGTATTTT
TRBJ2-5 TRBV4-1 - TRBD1 CASSRDSLQETQYF TGCGCCAGCAGCCGGGACAGCCTACAAGAGACCCAGTACTTC
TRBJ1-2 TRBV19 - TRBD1 CASTGQTNYGYTF TGTGCCAGTACGGGACAGACTAACTATGGCTACACCTTC
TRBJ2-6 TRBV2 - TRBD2 CASSESGAGANVLTF TGTGCCAGCAGTGAAAGCGGGGCTGGGGCCAACGTCCTGACTTTC
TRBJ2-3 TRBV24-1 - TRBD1 CATSDLGTDTDTQYF TGTGCCACCAGTGATTTAGGGACAGACACAGATACGCAGTATTTT
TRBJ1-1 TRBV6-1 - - CASSEGRGRKAFF TGTGCCAGCAGTGAGGGCCGGGGTCGTAAAGCTTTCTTT
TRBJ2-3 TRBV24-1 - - CATSDWGRGQERGTDTQYF TGTGCCACCAGTGATTGGGGTCGGGGACAAGAAAGGGGCACAGATACGCAGTATTTT
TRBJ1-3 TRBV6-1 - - CASSDRVVSGNTIYF TGTGCCAGCAGTGACAGGGTGGTCTCTGGAAACACCATATATTTT
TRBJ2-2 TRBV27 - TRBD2 CASRLAGANTGELFF TGTGCCAGCCGACTAGCGGGTGCGAACACCGGGGAGCTGTTTTTT
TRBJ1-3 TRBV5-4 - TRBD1 CASSSGVTGTGNTIYF TGTGCCAGCAGCTCCGGCGTGACAGGGACTGGAAACACCATATATTTT
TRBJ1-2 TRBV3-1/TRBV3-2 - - CASSQARPGYGYTF TGTGCCAGCAGCCAAGCCCGCCCGGGGTATGGCTACACCTTC
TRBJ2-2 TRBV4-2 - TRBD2 CASSQELAGVTGELFF TGTGCCAGCAGCCAAGAACTAGCGGGGGTCACCGGGGAGCTGTTTTTT
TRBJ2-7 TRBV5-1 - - CASSLGAEVPYEQYF TGCGCCAGCAGCTTGGGGGCAGAAGTGCCCTACGAGCAGTACTTC
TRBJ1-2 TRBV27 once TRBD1 CASSAGQAGGYTF TGTGCCAGCAGTGCGGGACAGGCGGGTGGCTACACCTTC
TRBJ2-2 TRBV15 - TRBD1 CATTPGQGAGELFF TGTGCCACCACCCCGGGACAGGGGGCCGGGGAGCTGTTTTTT
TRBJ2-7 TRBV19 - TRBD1 CASSPQTGFEQYF TGTGCCAGTAGTCCTCAGACAGGGTTCGAGCAGTACTTC
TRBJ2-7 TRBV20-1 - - CSAQLVSEQYF TGCAGTGCTCAACTAGTTAGCGAGCAGTACTTC
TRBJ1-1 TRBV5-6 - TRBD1 CASSASPTGWDTEAFF TGTGCCAGCAGCGCATCCCCGACAGGGTGGGACACTGAAGCTTTCTTT
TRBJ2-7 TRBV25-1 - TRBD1 CASSDPGQGFNEQYF TGTGCCAGCAGTGACCCCGGACAGGGCTTTAACGAGCAGTACTTC
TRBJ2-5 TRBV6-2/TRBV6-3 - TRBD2 CASSDSGGVETQYF TGTGCCAGCAGCGACAGCGGGGGGGTAGAGACCCAGTACTTC
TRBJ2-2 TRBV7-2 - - CASSRLHTGELFF TGTGCCAGCAGCCGACTCCACACCGGGGAGCTGTTTTTT
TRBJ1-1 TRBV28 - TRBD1 CASSPTGQLGNTEAFF TGTGCCAGCAGTCCGACGGGACAGCTCGGGAACACTGAAGCTTTCTTT